Below, one TCR beta chain is given with its context. No antigen is known for it. CDR3 length: 15 residues. The V and J ends lost 4 bases and 4 bases respectively, with 17 bases between them. Germline CDR1 reads SGDLS; CDR2 reads YYNGEE. The entry originates in a study of shared clonotypes between healthy human individuals. Study summary: Sampling drew on donors who were two women and a few men aged 18 to 49. Findings of the study overall: What rarefaction showed was incomplete sorted-subset sequencing despite large depth. Sequencing depth was expected to affect clonotype sharing among donors.

Profiling relied on immunoSEQ multiplex PCR, and the TCRdb table lists in-frame clones only, not all of them. The sample records millions of clones, approximately 92% being singletons. This receptor was identified in a man between 18 and 35 years old in good health. The sequenced material came from naive CD4+ T cells sorted from blood. Subset defined: CD45RA+ positively selected. This chain uses TRBV9 with TRBJ1-2, with a weak D call TRBD1 (6 bases). The CDR3 is CASSPNGQFGYGYTF. The CDR3 DNA sequence: TGTGCCAGCAGCCCCAATGGACAGTTCGGCTATGGCTACACCTTC.